This T cell receptor (beta chain) is from a study of vaccination and CD4 T cells after COVID-19. Study background: Investigators drew the post-COVID samples a median roughly 99 days after diagnosis, with a range of 35 to 161.

V dropped 6 bases and J dropped 2 bases, with 10 bases sitting between them. CDR1 and CDR2 from the germline V gene are DFQATT and SNEGSKA (reference sequence). The CDR3 spans 12 residues. This clonotype was observed a few times. The antigen is unknown. The Oncomine TCR Beta short-read assay was applied to DNA of cultured CD4+ T cells. Each CDR3 protein is one row after TCRdb ran MiXCR on the PCR reads. This table holds just under 20,000 distinct CDR3 sequences, approximately 50% found once. The sample's treatment: approximately 9-day PBMC culture with coronavirus spike peptide pools or control peptides (ViraFEST assay).

The input for sequencing was CD4+ T cells from blood, cultured in vitro, taken before SARS-CoV-2 vaccination. The sequence derives from a human donor who had recovered from COVID-19. The chain recombines TRBV20-1 with TRBJ1-2, with D possibly matching TRBD1 (5 bases). Written as DNA, the CDR3 is TGCAGTGCCGAGGGGACCAACTATGGCTACACCTTC. Its translation is CSAEGTNYGYTF.